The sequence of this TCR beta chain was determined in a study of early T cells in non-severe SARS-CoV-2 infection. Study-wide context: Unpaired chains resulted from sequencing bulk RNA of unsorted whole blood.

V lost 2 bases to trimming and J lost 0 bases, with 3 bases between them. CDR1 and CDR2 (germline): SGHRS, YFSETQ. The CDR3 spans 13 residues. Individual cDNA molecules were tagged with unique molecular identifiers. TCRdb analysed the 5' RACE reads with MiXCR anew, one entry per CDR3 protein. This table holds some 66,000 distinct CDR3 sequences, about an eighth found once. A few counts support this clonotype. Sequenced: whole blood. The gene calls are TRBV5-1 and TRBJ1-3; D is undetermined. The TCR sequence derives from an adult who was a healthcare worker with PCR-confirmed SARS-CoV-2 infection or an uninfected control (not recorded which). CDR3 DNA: TGCGCCAGCAGCTTAGCCTCTGGAAACACCATATATTTT. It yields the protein CASSLASGNTIYF.